Below, 5 T cell receptor beta chains from the same sample are listed, as sequenced in a study of blood T cells in healthy people across ages. Next came a second PCR, run for roughly 6 to 11 cycles, which used a sample-barcoded 5' primer along with a J-beta primer mix. TCRdb re-called the 5' RACE reads through MiXCR, storing one row per CDR3 protein. The table has 600,000 to 650,000 distinct CDR3 sequences, about 53% seen once; the top ten hold 30% to 40%. The sample was blood. These receptors were obtained from a man aged 60-69 years in good health.

In its sample, this clonotype was seen a few times. The chain recombines TRBV15 with TRBJ1-2; tentatively, D is TRBD1 (6 bases). Germline V gene data show CDR1 as LNHNV and CDR2 as YYDKDF (reference sequence). The CDR3 spans 14 residues. Trimming pared 3 bases from V and 8 bases from J, leaving 16 bases between. The CDR3 reads CATSRDGGAAGYTF. CDR3 DNA sequence: TGTGCCACCAGCAGGGATGGGGGCGCGGCCGGCTACACCTTC.

This clonotype was detected a few times. The chain recombines TRBV24-1 with TRBJ1-2; TRBD1 matches at 8 bases. The germline V gene encodes CDR1 KGHDR and CDR2 SFDVKD. The CDR3 runs to 15 residues. With 5 bases clipped from V and 2 bases from J, the junction kept 6 bases outside the gene matches. The DNA for the CDR3 is TGTGCCACCAGTGCCGCGGACAGGGCCAACTATGGCTACACCTTC. Translation gives CATSAADRANYGYTF.

This clonotype was recorded once. The CDR3 loop is CATRTAGSETQYF. CDR3 DNA: TGCGCCACGCGGACTGCAGGAAGTGAGACCCAGTACTTC. The chain is built from TRBV4-1 and TRBJ2-7; TRBD2 is a possible D gene (5 bases). The better agreement between TRBJ2-5 and the DNA end casts doubt on the J call. Germline V gene data show CDR1 as MGHRA and CDR2 as YSYEKL. CDR3 length: 13 residues.

This clonotype was counted a few times. The rearrangement links TRBV5-5 to TRBJ1-2; D ambiguous. The CDR3 loop spans 13 amino acids. The V gene's germline CDR1 is SGHKS and CDR2 YYEKEE (reference sequence). V lost 4 bases, J lost 7 bases, and 14 bases lay in between. CDR3 residues: CASSVNTDGGYTF. The CDR3 DNA is TGTGCCAGCAGCGTGAACACCGACGGTGGCTACACCTTC.

The CDR3 protein is CSVEHPDPNYGYTF. Written as DNA, the CDR3 is TGCAGCGTTGAGCACCCGGACCCGAACTATGGCTACACCTTC. The J gene is TRBJ1-2, the V gene TRBV29-1; no firm D call. This CDR3 is built from 14 residues. Per the germline V gene, CDR1 is SQVTM and CDR2 is ANQGSEA. V was shortened by 3 bases and J by 2 bases, with 13 bases between the two germline ends.